This T cell receptor beta chain is from a study of blood T cell repertoires in COVID-19. Study at large: Donors in the United States, Italy and Spain gave samples during acute or convalescent COVID-19. In each case, the material was cDNA or gDNA derived from T cells, B-cell-depleted T cells, or PBMCs.

V was clipped by 2 bases and J by 6 bases, with 14 bases between them. Germline CDR1 is LGHDT and CDR2 is YNNKEL (reference sequence). The CDR3 runs to 14 residues. Measured with immunoSEQ multiplex PCR; TCRdb has only the in-frame clones, and not every one. This table holds nearly 95,000 clones, roughly 70% found once. Seattle participants joined during active infection and were tracked over time. This chain uses TRBV3-1 (or the pseudogene TRBV3-2) with TRBJ2-7; D gene ambiguous. Sequencing used peripheral blood. The clonotype originates from a man in his 70s with COVID-19, enrolled during active disease. CDR3 region: CASSQPGLVSEQYF. The DNA of the CDR3 is TGTGCCAGCAGCCAACCGGGTCTCGTCTCCGAGCAGTACTTC.